A selection of T cell receptor beta chains follows, all from one sample in a study of shared clonotypes between healthy human individuals. Sequencing was performed with immunoSEQ multiplex PCR; in TCRdb, only in-frame clones are kept and a portion is missing. The table lists about 2.4 million clones, 93% of them singletons. The sample taken for sequencing was naive CD4+ T cells from PBMCs. The origin of the receptors is a man between 18 and 29 years old in good health. Some clones in this sample may be carry-over from other donors' samples. Each CDR3 is given with its conserved first and last residue. The D gene is left open where the match is weak. Some rows mark clone size as missing; the rest say once, few, many or name a class of expanded clone.

J gene: TRBJ1-1
clone size: NA
V gene: TRBV6-6
D gene: NA
CDR3 DNA: TGTGCCAGCTTGACGAGTTGGGGCACTGAAGCTTTCTTT
CDR3 protein: CASLTSWGTEAFF

J gene: TRBJ1-2
clone size: once
V gene: TRBV2
D gene: TRBD1
CDR3 DNA: TGTGCCAGCAGTAGGGACAGGGGGCTCTATGGCTACACCTTC
CDR3 protein: CASSRDRGLYGYTF

J gene: TRBJ2-7
clone size: NA
V gene: TRBV7-3
D gene: NA
CDR3 DNA: TGTGCCAGCAGCTTAAGACCAGACACCTCCTACGAGCAGTACTTC
CDR3 protein: CASSLRPDTSYEQYF

J gene: TRBJ2-7
clone size: NA
V gene: TRBV6-6
D gene: NA
CDR3 DNA: TGTGCCAGCAGTTACTCGCGGGGTGTGTACGAGCAGTACTTC
CDR3 protein: CASSYSRGVYEQYF

J gene: TRBJ2-1
clone size: NA
V gene: TRBV18
D gene: NA
CDR3 DNA: TGTGCCAGCTCACCACCGGCCGGGAGAGGTACCTACAATGAGCAGTTCTTC
CDR3 protein: CASSPPAGRGTYNEQFF

J gene: TRBJ2-1
clone size: NA
V gene: TRBV7-2
D gene: NA
CDR3 DNA: TGTGCCAGCAGCTTAGTGGTTGCCAATGAGCAGTTCTTC
CDR3 protein: CASSLVVANEQFF

J gene: TRBJ2-1
clone size: NA
V gene: TRBV18
D gene: NA
CDR3 DNA: TGTGCCAGCTCACCGGGGCGCCAGGTCTACAATGAGCAGTTCTTC
CDR3 protein: CASSPGRQVYNEQFF

J gene: TRBJ1-2
clone size: NA
V gene: TRBV28
D gene: NA
CDR3 DNA: TGTGCCAGCAGCTCGAGTTTGACGGGCTACACCTTC
CDR3 protein: CASSSSLTGYTF

J gene: TRBJ2-3
clone size: NA
V gene: TRBV5-1
D gene: NA
CDR3 DNA: TGCGCCAGCAGCCCTGGGTCTAGCGGCACAGATACGCAGTATTTT
CDR3 protein: CASSPGSSGTDTQYF

J gene: TRBJ2-1
clone size: NA
V gene: TRBV7-3
D gene: NA
CDR3 DNA: TGTGCCAGCAGCCCCCCCGGTAGCGGAAATTACAATGAGCAGTTCTTC
CDR3 protein: CASSPPGSGNYNEQFF

J gene: TRBJ1-4
clone size: NA
V gene: TRBV21-1
D gene: NA
CDR3 DNA: TGTGCCAGCAGCCCATCCGAGCCGGTGGAAAAACTGTTTTTT
CDR3 protein: CASSPSEPVEKLFF

J gene: TRBJ2-5
clone size: NA
V gene: TRBV7-6
D gene: TRBD2
CDR3 DNA: TGTGCCAGCAGCTTACGGGGGGACGTCGAGACCCAGTACTTC
CDR3 protein: CASSLRGDVETQYF

J gene: TRBJ2-1
clone size: NA
V gene: TRBV9
D gene: NA
CDR3 DNA: TGTGCCAGCAGCGTAGAATCCCCGCGGTCCCACCCTTACAATGAGCAGTTCTTC
CDR3 protein: CASSVESPRSHPYNEQFF

J gene: TRBJ1-5
clone size: NA
V gene: TRBV28
D gene: NA
CDR3 DNA: TGTGCCAGCAGTTGGGGACGGAGGTATAGCAATCAGCCCCAGCATTTT
CDR3 protein: CASSWGRRYSNQPQHF

J gene: TRBJ2-5
clone size: NA
V gene: TRBV10-3
D gene: NA
CDR3 DNA: TGTGCCATCAGTGGGCATAGTCAAGAGACCCAGTACTTC
CDR3 protein: CAISGHSQETQYF

J gene: TRBJ2-1
clone size: NA
V gene: TRBV11-2
D gene: TRBD2
CDR3 DNA: TGTGCCAGCAGCTCTCGGACCGGGACTAGATACAATGAGCAGTTCTTC
CDR3 protein: CASSSRTGTRYNEQFF

J gene: TRBJ1-1
clone size: NA
V gene: TRBV11-2
D gene: NA
CDR3 DNA: TGTGCCAGCAGCTTAGGAGAGAACACTGAAGCTTTCTTT
CDR3 protein: CASSLGENTEAFF

J gene: TRBJ1-2
clone size: NA
V gene: TRBV30
D gene: TRBD1
CDR3 DNA: TGTGCCTGGAGGGACCCCGGGACAGGGAACTATGGCTACACCTTC
CDR3 protein: CAWRDPGTGNYGYTF

J gene: TRBJ1-4
clone size: NA
V gene: TRBV5-1
D gene: TRBD1
CDR3 DNA: TGCGCCAGCAGCTCGGCCGGGACAGGGAATGAAAAACTGTTTTTT
CDR3 protein: CASSSAGTGNEKLFF

J gene: TRBJ2-7
clone size: NA
V gene: TRBV5-1
D gene: NA
CDR3 DNA: TGCGCCAGCAGCTTGCGAGACAGCGGCGAGCAGTACTTC
CDR3 protein: CASSLRDSGEQYF

J gene: TRBJ2-7
clone size: once
V gene: TRBV4-3
D gene: NA
CDR3 DNA: TGCGCCAGCAGCCAAGATTGGAGGGGGCCGGGCGAGCAGTACTTC
CDR3 protein: CASSQDWRGPGEQYF

J gene: TRBJ1-1
clone size: NA
V gene: TRBV9
D gene: NA
CDR3 DNA: TGTGCCAGCAGCCCCCGCGTCGGGGACACTGAAGCTTTCTTT
CDR3 protein: CASSPRVGDTEAFF

J gene: TRBJ1-1
clone size: NA
V gene: TRBV19
D gene: NA
CDR3 DNA: TGTGCCAGTAGTAACGGTCGGCGGGCGACTGAAGCTTTCTTT
CDR3 protein: CASSNGRRATEAFF

J gene: TRBJ2-1
clone size: NA
V gene: TRBV9
D gene: NA
CDR3 DNA: TGTGCCAGCAGCCCAACGGCAGGGGGGCTCAATGAGCAGTTCTTC
CDR3 protein: CASSPTAGGLNEQFF

J gene: TRBJ2-3
clone size: NA
V gene: TRBV27
D gene: TRBD2
CDR3 DNA: TGTGCCAGCAGCCTTTCTAGCGGGAGGTTGACGCAGTATTTT
CDR3 protein: CASSLSSGRLTQYF

J gene: TRBJ2-3
clone size: NA
V gene: TRBV10-3
D gene: TRBD2
CDR3 DNA: TGTGCCATCAGTGAGTTGCCGGGACTAGCGGGCTCAGATACGCAGTATTTT
CDR3 protein: CAISELPGLAGSDTQYF

J gene: TRBJ1-2
clone size: NA
V gene: TRBV6-1
D gene: NA
CDR3 DNA: TGTGCCAGCACGCCCCTTACGCTAACGCCTTCGGGCTACACCTTC
CDR3 protein: CASTPLTLTPSGYTF

J gene: TRBJ2-6
clone size: NA
V gene: TRBV5-1
D gene: NA
CDR3 DNA: TGCGCCAGCAGCGACGATTCTGGGGCCAACGTCCTGACTTTC
CDR3 protein: CASSDDSGANVLTF

J gene: TRBJ1-5
clone size: NA
V gene: TRBV28
D gene: NA
CDR3 DNA: TGTGCCAGCCGGGACACCTATAGCAATCAGCCCCAGCATTTT
CDR3 protein: CASRDTYSNQPQHF

J gene: TRBJ1-2
clone size: NA
V gene: TRBV6-5
D gene: TRBD1
CDR3 DNA: TGTGCCAGCAGTTACTCGCGGGACAGAAACTATGGCTACACCTTC
CDR3 protein: CASSYSRDRNYGYTF

J gene: TRBJ2-2
clone size: NA
V gene: TRBV6-4
D gene: NA
CDR3 DNA: TGTGCCAGCAGTGAGAGGGGAGGACAGCTCACCGGGGAGCTGTTTTTT
CDR3 protein: CASSERGGQLTGELFF

J gene: TRBJ1-1
clone size: NA
V gene: TRBV19
D gene: TRBD1
CDR3 DNA: TGTGCCAGTTGGACAGGGGGCGCGTATACTGAAGCTTTCTTT
CDR3 protein: CASWTGGAYTEAFF

J gene: TRBJ2-1
clone size: NA
V gene: TRBV5-4
D gene: TRBD2
CDR3 DNA: TGTGCCAGCAGCCAAGCTAGCGGGAGCTACAATGAGCAGTTCTTC
CDR3 protein: CASSQASGSYNEQFF

J gene: TRBJ2-6
clone size: NA
V gene: TRBV4-1
D gene: TRBD1
CDR3 DNA: TGCGCCAGCAGCCAAGCAGGACAGGGAAGCTCTGGGGCCAACGTCCTGACTTTC
CDR3 protein: CASSQAGQGSSGANVLTF

J gene: TRBJ1-2
clone size: NA
V gene: TRBV28
D gene: TRBD1
CDR3 DNA: TGTGCCAGCAGTTTGGGACAGGGGGCCGCATCCACTTATGGCTACACCTTC
CDR3 protein: CASSLGQGAASTYGYTF

J gene: TRBJ2-3
clone size: once
V gene: TRBV5-6
D gene: TRBD1
CDR3 DNA: TGTGCCAGCAGCTTCGGGACAGGCCTCACAGATACGCAGTATTTT
CDR3 protein: CASSFGTGLTDTQYF

J gene: TRBJ1-1
clone size: NA
V gene: TRBV6-5
D gene: NA
CDR3 DNA: TGTGCCAGCAGCCTACAAGGGAACACTGAAGCTTTCTTT
CDR3 protein: CASSLQGNTEAFF

J gene: TRBJ1-2
clone size: NA
V gene: TRBV5-8
D gene: NA
CDR3 DNA: TGTGCCAGCAGCCTCCGGCAGGGGTTAAATGGCTACACCTTC
CDR3 protein: CASSLRQGLNGYTF

J gene: TRBJ2-5
clone size: NA
V gene: TRBV18
D gene: NA
CDR3 DNA: TGTGCCAGCTCAGGGGAGAGGGAGACCCAGTACTTC
CDR3 protein: CASSGERETQYF

J gene: TRBJ2-2
clone size: once
V gene: TRBV7-3
D gene: NA
CDR3 DNA: TGTGCCAGCAGCTTTCTTAGGGCCGGGGAGCTGTTTTTT
CDR3 protein: CASSFLRAGELFF

J gene: TRBJ1-1
clone size: NA
V gene: TRBV19
D gene: NA
CDR3 DNA: TGTGCCAGTAGTATGCAGGGTTACCCGAACACTGAAGCTTTCTTT
CDR3 protein: CASSMQGYPNTEAFF

J gene: TRBJ2-3
clone size: once
V gene: TRBV5-1
D gene: TRBD2
CDR3 DNA: TGCGCCAGCAGGGGAGGGGAATCAGATACGCAGTATTTT
CDR3 protein: CASRGGESDTQYF

J gene: TRBJ2-2
clone size: NA
V gene: TRBV5-6
D gene: NA
CDR3 DNA: TGTGCCAGCAGCGGGGGGTCCAGGACCTACACCGGGGAGCTGTTTTTT
CDR3 protein: CASSGGSRTYTGELFF